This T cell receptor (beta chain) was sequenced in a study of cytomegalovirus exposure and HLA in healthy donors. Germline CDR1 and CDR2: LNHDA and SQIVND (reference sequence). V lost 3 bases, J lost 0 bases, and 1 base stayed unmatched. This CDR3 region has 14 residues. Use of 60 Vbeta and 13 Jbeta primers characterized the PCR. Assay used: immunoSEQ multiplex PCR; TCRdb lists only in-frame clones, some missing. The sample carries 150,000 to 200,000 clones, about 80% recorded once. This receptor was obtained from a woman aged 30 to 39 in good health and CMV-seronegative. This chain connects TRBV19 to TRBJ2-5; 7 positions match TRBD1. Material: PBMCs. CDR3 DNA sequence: TGTGCCAGTAGTATCGGGACAGACCAAGAGACCCAGTACTTC. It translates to CASSIGTDQETQYF.